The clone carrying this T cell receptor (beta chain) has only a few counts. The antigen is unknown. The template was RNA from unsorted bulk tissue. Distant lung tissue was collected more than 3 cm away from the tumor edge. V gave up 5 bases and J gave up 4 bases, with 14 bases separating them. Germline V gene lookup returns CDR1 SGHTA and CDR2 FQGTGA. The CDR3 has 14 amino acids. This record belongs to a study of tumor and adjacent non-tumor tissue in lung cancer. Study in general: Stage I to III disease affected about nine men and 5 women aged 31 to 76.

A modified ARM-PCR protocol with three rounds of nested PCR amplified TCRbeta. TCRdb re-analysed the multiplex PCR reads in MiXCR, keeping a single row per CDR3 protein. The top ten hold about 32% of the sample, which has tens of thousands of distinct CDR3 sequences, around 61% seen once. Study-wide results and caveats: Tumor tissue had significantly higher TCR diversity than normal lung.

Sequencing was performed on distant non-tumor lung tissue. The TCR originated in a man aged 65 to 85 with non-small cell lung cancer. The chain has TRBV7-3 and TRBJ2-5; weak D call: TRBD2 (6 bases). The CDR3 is CASSPGRRVETQYF. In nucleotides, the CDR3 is TGTGCCAGCAGCCCAGGGAGGAGGGTAGAGACCCAGTACTTC.